This T cell receptor (beta chain) was obtained from a study of metastatic and nonmetastatic thyroid tumors (TCRdb year 2020). The study in broad terms: Repertoires were compared across peripheral blood and tumor or nodule tissue samples from malignant and benign thyroid patients.

This clone was seen a few times. Its cognate antigen has yet to be identified. Base qualities are not at hand, and no much larger clone is one base apart. What the work shows at the level of the full study, not this receptor alone: In both blood and tumor samples, TCR beta diversity was reported to be significantly higher in malignant tumors than in benign nodules.

Library generation was performed with PCR. Sequencing used an Illumina HiSeq 4000. High-throughput sequencing was used to profile the TCR beta-chain CDR3 region of every patient. Turning to the authors' computational methods: A classifier to discriminate distant-metastatic papillary thyroid cancer patients was built from CDR3 differences across clinicopathological groups. Repertoire diversity was assessed with the Shannon index, and tumor-blood repertoire similarity with the Morisita-Horn index. The public reads were run again by TCRdb, first through fastp at Q25 and then through MiXCR, and only productive beta chains were kept. TCRdb, not the original authors, processed these V and J calls. Present in this sample are around 18,000 clones, more than 25% of which were seen just once. Together, the top ten hold about 12% of the sample. None of the patients had been given any treatment before thyroid surgery. The study retrospectively analysed patient clinical samples collected from the early 2010s to the late 2010s using T-cell receptor beta sequencing.

Reading from cysteine to phenylalanine, the CDR3 counts 13 amino acids. Just CDR3 DNA is preserved here, 39 bases in frame from base 1. Reading the germline V gene (reference sequence) gives CDR1 MNHEY and CDR2 SMNVEV. Trimming takes 4 bases from V and 6 bases from J, and the germline ends sit 13 bases apart. The receptor was derived from a female donor with papillary thyroid cancer or a benign thyroid nodule (not recorded which). Some clones in this sample may be carry-over from other donors' samples. The sequenced sample consisted of tumor tissue. The chain is assembled from TRBV27 and TRBJ2-7; no D gene can be assigned with confidence. CDR3 sequence: CASSSGPTSEQYF. The bases are TGTGCCAGCAGTTCCGGACCGACCTCCGAGCAGTACTTC.